A selection of T cell receptor beta chains follows, all from one sample in a study of blood T cell repertoires in COVID-19. The data were produced by immunoSEQ multiplex PCR, yet TCRdb's version contains in-frame clones alone and is incomplete. Among 55,000 to 85,000 clones listed, approximately 83% were seen once. The sample was peripheral blood. The receptor set was obtained from a human donor in a cohort sampled during active COVID-19. Each CDR3 is given with its conserved first and last residue. The D gene is left open where the match is weak. Part of the rows lack a size; the others show once, few, many or a class for expanded clones.

J | size | V | D | DNA | CDR3
TRBJ2-7 | . | TRBV7-2 | TRBD1 | TGTGCCAGCAGCCCGACCGGGACAGCTCTATCCTACGAGCAGTACTTC | CASSPTGTALSYEQYF
TRBJ1-5 | . | TRBV6-6 | . | TGTGCCAGCAGTGGAGGACAGCCCCAGCATTTT | CASSGGQPQHF
TRBJ1-1 | . | TRBV18 | . | TGTGCCAGCTCACCGGGGGCCGAAGCTTTCTTT | CASSPGAEAFF
TRBJ1-1 | . | TRBV2 | . | TGTGCCAGTGAAGGTGCGGATGAAGCTTTCTTT | CASEGADEAFF
TRBJ1-5 | . | TRBV4-1 | . | TGCGCCAGCAGCCTAGCAATAGGGGGAAATCAGCCCCAGCATTTT | CASSLAIGGNQPQHF
TRBJ1-1 | . | TRBV6-1 | . | TGTGCCAGCAGTGAGGGGGCGCACACTGAAGCTTTCTTT | CASSEGAHTEAFF
TRBJ1-2 | few | TRBV5-6 | TRBD1 | TGTGCCAGCAGCCGGGACAGGGGGTACTATGGCTACACCTTC | CASSRDRGYYGYTF
TRBJ1-2 | . | TRBV2 | . | TGTGCCAGCAGTGGGGGATTGGGCAGGGGCACTCGCGGCTACACCTTC | CASSGGLGRGTRGYTF
TRBJ1-2 | . | TRBV19 | TRBD1 | TGTGCCAGTACCTGGGACAGGGAAATCCCCTATGGCTACACCTTC | CASTWDREIPYGYTF
TRBJ2-1 | . | TRBV7-2 | . | TGTGCCAGCAGCTTATATGGGGGCGTGCAGTTCTTC | CASSLYGGVQFF
TRBJ2-2 | . | TRBV24-1 | TRBD1 | TGTGCCACCAGTGATAGGACAGGGCCCGGGGAGCTGTTTTTT | CATSDRTGPGELFF
TRBJ2-3 | few | TRBV7-8 | TRBD2 | TGTGCCAGCAGCTTTGGAACTAGCGGGGGAACAGATACGCAGTATTTT | CASSFGTSGGTDTQYF
TRBJ2-2 | . | TRBV5-4 | TRBD2 | TGTGCCAGCAGCCTAGCGGGGGTGAACACCGGGGAGCTGTTTTTT | CASSLAGVNTGELFF
TRBJ2-7 | . | TRBV28 | . | TGTGCCAGCAGTTTATTATCAGGGCTAAAGCAGTACTTC | CASSLLSGLKQYF
TRBJ1-1 | . | TRBV19 | . | TGTGCCAGTAGCCGGGCGGGGTCAAGCACTGAAGCTTTCTTT | CASSRAGSSTEAFF
TRBJ2-7 | . | TRBV21-1 | . | TGTGCCAGCAGAGGGAAGCGGGGGGACTCCTACGAGCAGTACTTC | CASRGKRGDSYEQYF
TRBJ2-1 | . | TRBV27 | . | TGTGCCAGCAGTTTATCGAGTTCGCCCTCGGCGGGGAGGCCCAATGAGCAGTTCTTC | CASSLSSSPSAGRPNEQFF
TRBJ2-7 | . | TRBV2 | . | TGTGCCAGCAGGGACACAGTCTACGAGCAGTACTTC | CASRDTVYEQYF
TRBJ2-7 | . | TRBV5-1 | TRBD2 | TGCGCCAGCAGCTTAAGCGGGGCCGGGCTTGGCGAGCAGTACTTC | CASSLSGAGLGEQYF
TRBJ1-2 | once | TRBV7-9 | . | TGTGCCAGCAGCTTAGAGGGCGGAGCGGGAAATGGCTACACCTTC | CASSLEGGAGNGYTF